A single sample is the source of the 18 T cell receptor beta chains below, sequenced in a study of blood T cell repertoires in COVID-19. This table comes from immunoSEQ multiplex PCR, and its TCRdb copy is limited to in-frame clones, with some not included. This sample has 250,000 to 300,000 clones; roughly 93% occur once, and the top ten carry approximately 2.4%. The specimen sequenced was PBMCs or T cells enriched from blood (not recorded which). The source is a middle-aged woman with acute COVID-19.

V and J are TRBV6-5 and TRBJ1-5, with 10 bases that match TRBD1. Germline loops: CDR1 MNHEY, CDR2 SVGAGI. This CDR3 contains 14 residues. Trimming cost V 6 bases and J 5 bases; bases outside gene matches: 4. The DNA for the CDR3 is TGTGCCAGCAGCGACAGGGGGCTTGATCAGCCCCAGCATTTT. Amino acids: CASSDRGLDQPQHF.

This clone was counted between two and nine times. The chain joins TRBV28 to TRBJ2-7; D uncertain. V lost 7 bases and J 3 bases, leaving 13 bases between the germline ends. The V gene's germline CDR1 is MDHEN and CDR2 SYDVKM. CDR3 length: 13 residues. The CDR3 DNA reads as TGTGCCAGCATGGTACAACACAACTACGAGCAGTACTTC. Residues: CASMVQHNYEQYF.

The chain couples TRBV23-1 to TRBJ2-7; weak D call: TRBD2 (7 bases). TRBV23-1 is noted as an ORF with a role that remains uncertain. The CDR3 spans 16 residues. Trimming cost V 0 bases and J 1 base, with 13 bases left between them. As DNA, the CDR3 is TGCGCCAGCAGTCAATCTTCCGGGGGGCCTTCCTACGAGCAGTACTTC. It codes for CASSQSSGGPSYEQYF.

Only one count was recorded for this clone. This chain links TRBV7-2 with TRBJ2-7; no firm D call. There are 13 residues in the CDR3. Per the germline V gene, CDR1 is SGHTA and CDR2 is FQGNSA. The V end lost 1 base, the J end lost 4 bases, and 8 bases lay between the germline ends. CDR3 DNA sequence: TGTGCCAGCAGCTTAGATGGCACGTACGAGCAGTACTTC. Its translation is CASSLDGTYEQYF.

This chain joins TRBV5-1 and TRBJ1-1, with 10 bases lining up with TRBD1. CDR3 size: 15 residues. Germline CDR1 reads SGHRS; CDR2 reads YFSETQ. Trimming cost V 2 bases and J 4 bases; bases outside gene matches: 5. The chain's CDR3 is CASSFWTGGGTEAFF. The CDR3 bases are TGCGCCAGCAGCTTCTGGACAGGGGGAGGCACTGAAGCTTTCTTT.

The chain is built from TRBV10-3 and TRBJ2-3; possibly TRBD2 for D (6 bases). Trimming left V 7 bases short and J 3 bases short, with 11 bases between. This CDR3 contains 13 residues. The germline V gene encodes CDR1 ENHRY and CDR2 SYGVKD. The CDR3 DNA follows: TGTGCCATCACGGGCCGGGGGACAGATACGCAGTATTTT. Translation: CAITGRGTDTQYF.

This chain uses TRBV10-3 with TRBJ1-1, with a possible D match to TRBD1 (6 bases). Trimming left V 6 bases short and J 4 bases short, with 15 bases between. This CDR3 is 14 amino acids long. The germline V gene has CDR1 ENHRY and CDR2 SYGVKD. The DNA of the CDR3 is TGTGCCATCAGGGTACAGGGCCCTAGCACTGAAGCTTTCTTT. Its translation: CAIRVQGPSTEAFF.

The chain links TRBV7-2 to TRBJ2-7, with 7 bases identical to TRBD2. This CDR3 has 17 residues. V shed 6 bases, J shed 0 bases, and the junction held 14 bases outside the gene matches. Germline V CDR1 and CDR2: SGHTA, FQGNSA. CDR3 region: CASSAPPGGLSSYEQYF. The CDR3 DNA follows: TGTGCCAGCAGTGCCCCCCCCGGGGGGTTGAGCTCCTACGAGCAGTACTTC. The entire variable domain, with the rest obtained from reference TRBV7-2 and TRBJ2-7, is as follows: GAGVSQSPSNKVTEKGKDVELRCDPISGHTALYWYRQSLGQGLEFLIYFQGNSAPDKSGLPSDRFSAERTGGSVSTLTIQRTQQEDSAVYLCASSAPPGGLSSYEQYFGPGTRLTVT.

J is TRBJ2-1 and V is TRBV12-3 or TRBV12-4; D gene ambiguous. The CDR3 is 13 amino acids. V was pared by 5 bases and J by 9 bases, with 14 bases between. The CDR3: CASSVHLEPEQFF. The CDR3 DNA sequence: TGTGCCAGCAGTGTCCACCTGGAGCCTGAGCAGTTCTTC.

The chain combines TRBV2 with TRBJ2-3, with D possibly being TRBD2 (5 bases). CDR1 SNHLY and CDR2 FYNNEI come from the germline V gene. V gave up 4 bases and J gave up 6 bases, with 17 bases separating them. The CDR3 is 15 residues long. CDR3 bases: TGTGCCAGCAGTGGGGTGGGAGCCCCGAGGGATACGCAGTATTTT. Its protein is CASSGVGAPRDTQYF.

The gene calls are TRBV5-1 and TRBJ2-1; 7 nucleotides line up with TRBD1. V shed 3 bases, J shed 8 bases, and the junction held 5 bases outside the gene matches. The germline V gene has CDR1 SGHRS and CDR2 YFSETQ. CDR3 length: 13 amino acids. The CDR3 DNA is TGCGCCAGCAGCTCGGGACAGAGGGATGAGCAGTTCTTC. Translated, it gives CASSSGQRDEQFF.

The rearrangement uses TRBV5-8 and TRBJ2-7, with a weak D call TRBD2 (5 bases). The CDR3 has 14 residues. The germline V gene has CDR1 SGHTS and CDR2 YDEGEE. V lost 0 bases and J 6 bases, leaving 13 bases between the germline ends. Here the CDR3 reads CASSLGRGPSEQYF. The CDR3 region has the DNA TGTGCCAGCAGCTTGGGTCGGGGTCCAAGCGAGCAGTACTTC.

The rearrangement links TRBV10-2 to TRBJ2-2; D is unclear. Germline values: CDR1 WSHSY, CDR2 SAAADI. Trimming left V 4 bases short and J 4 bases short, with 16 bases between. This CDR3 contains 16 residues. CDR3 sequence (DNA): TGCGCCAGCAGTGTCCCACAGCCGGTGGGCACCGGGGAGCTGTTTTTT. As protein: CASSVPQPVGTGELFF.

This clone came up a few times. The CDR3 sequence: CASSSAASGTGELFF. DNA for the CDR3: TGTGCCAGCAGCTCAGCCGCTAGCGGCACCGGGGAGCTGTTTTTT. V is TRBV7-9 and J is TRBJ2-2; 7 positions match TRBD2. In germline, CDR1 is SEHNR, CDR2 FQNEAQ (reference sequence). Germline trimming cut 4 bases from V and 4 bases from J; bases unmatched to any gene: 6. The CDR3 spans 15 residues.

The V and J genes are TRBV24-1 and TRBJ2-2, with TRBD1 as a possible D gene (6 bases). This CDR3 has 13 amino acids. Per germline, CDR1 KGHDR and CDR2 SFDVKD. Between the trimmed V and J ends, which lost 7 bases and 5 bases, there was a span of 10 bases. This CDR3 is CATRQGGTGELFF. In nucleotides, the CDR3 is TGTGCCACCAGACAGGGTGGGACCGGGGAGCTGTTTTTT.

The chain links TRBV7-9 to TRBJ2-3; 7 nucleotides align to TRBD1. Per germline, CDR1 SEHNR and CDR2 FQNEAQ (reference sequence). The CDR3 extends over 16 amino acids. Trimming removed 1 base from V and 2 bases from J; junction bases left unmatched: 6. CDR3 amino acids: CASSLGTGDLTDTQYF. The CDR3 nucleotides read TGTGCCAGCAGCTTAGGGACAGGCGACCTCACAGATACGCAGTATTTT.

This chain joins TRBV7-6 and TRBJ2-7; 7 bases fit TRBD1. CDR1 and CDR2 (germline): SGHVS, FNYEAQ. The CDR3 is made up of 15 amino acids. Trimming cost V 5 bases and J 5 bases; bases outside gene matches: 12. The CDR3 sequence: CASSAGTATTDEQYF. For the CDR3, the DNA is TGTGCCAGCAGCGCAGGGACAGCCACGACCGACGAGCAGTACTTC.

The genes are TRBV24-1 and TRBJ2-1, with 11 bases fitting TRBD2. V shed 1 base, J shed 9 bases, and the junction held 16 bases outside the gene matches. The CDR3 contains 19 residues. Germline V CDR1 and CDR2: KGHDR, SFDVKD. CDR3 nucleotides: TGTGCCACCAGTGATTTTGCCTCGGGGGATAGCGGGAGGGCTGGTGAGCAGTTCTTC. The encoded protein is CATSDFASGDSGRAGEQFF.